The rows below give T cell receptor beta chains drawn from one sample of a study of molecular identifiers for immune sequencing clone quantification. TCRdb reanalysed the PCR reads using MiXCR and keeps one entry per CDR3 protein. The sample includes approximately 54,000 distinct CDR3 sequences, 25% of them seen just once. The sequencing input was naive CD8+ T cells from blood, with Jurkat cell RNA spiked in. Source of these receptors: a human donor in good health. Some libraries in this study had Jurkat cell RNA spiked in. Each CDR3 is given with its conserved first and last residue. A D gene is named only where the DNA matches it firmly. The size field is filled for only some rows; it gives once, few, many or a size class.

>16|-|TRBV27|TRBD2|TRBJ2-7
TGTGCCAGCAGCACCCAAGGACTAGCGCAAATCTACGAGCAGTACTTC
CASSTQGLAQIYEQYF
>15|many|TRBV9|-|TRBJ2-4
TGTGCCAGCAGCGAGGGGACCCTAGCCAAAAACATTCAGTACTTC
CASSEGTLAKNIQYF
>13|few|TRBV2|-|TRBJ2-5
TGTGCCAGCAGTGAGTGGGTCCAAGAGACCCAGTACTTC
CASSEWVQETQYF
>8|-|TRBV30|-|TRBJ2-1
TGTGCCTGGGGTACGACCAACTTC
CAWGTTNF
>14|many|TRBV28|-|TRBJ2-3
TGTGCCAGCAGGTCGGTGGAGTCCACAGATACGCAGTATTTT
CASRSVESTDTQYF
>16|many|TRBV13|TRBD2|TRBJ2-3
TGTGCCAGCAGCTTTGGACTAGCTTACCCCACAGATACGCAGTATTTT
CASSFGLAYPTDTQYF
>15|many|TRBV20-1|TRBD2|TRBJ2-3
TGCAGTGCGCCCGGGGGGTTCAGTATCGCAGATACGCAGTATTTT
CSAPGGFSIADTQYF
>15|-|TRBV19|-|TRBJ1-1
TGTGCCAGTAGTGAGGCAGGGGCCCGGAACACTGAAGCTTTCTTT
CASSEAGARNTEAFF
>15|-|TRBV4-1|TRBD2|TRBJ2-1
TGCGCCAGCAGCCAGGTAGCGGGGGGATACAATGAGCAGTTCTTC
CASSQVAGGYNEQFF
>15|many|TRBV5-4|-|TRBJ2-2
TGTGCCAGCAGCCACACCACAGGGTTTACCGGGGAGCTGTTTTTT
CASSHTTGFTGELFF
>14|many|TRBV28|-|TRBJ2-7
TGTGCCAGCAGTCCGGGACTCGGTGTGGCCGAGCAGTACTTC
CASSPGLGVAEQYF
>13|many|TRBV12-3/TRBV12-4|-|TRBJ2-4
TGTGCCAGCAGCCCCCTGGCCAAAAACATTCAGTACTTC
CASSPLAKNIQYF
>13|many|TRBV28|-|TRBJ2-7
TGTGCCACCGACGGGGGAAGCTCCTACGAGCAGTACTTC
CATDGGSSYEQYF
>15|many|TRBV6-2/TRBV6-3|TRBD2|TRBJ2-7
TGTGCCAGCAGTTACTCGTCACTAGCGGGAGTCGAGCAGTACTTC
CASSYSSLAGVEQYF